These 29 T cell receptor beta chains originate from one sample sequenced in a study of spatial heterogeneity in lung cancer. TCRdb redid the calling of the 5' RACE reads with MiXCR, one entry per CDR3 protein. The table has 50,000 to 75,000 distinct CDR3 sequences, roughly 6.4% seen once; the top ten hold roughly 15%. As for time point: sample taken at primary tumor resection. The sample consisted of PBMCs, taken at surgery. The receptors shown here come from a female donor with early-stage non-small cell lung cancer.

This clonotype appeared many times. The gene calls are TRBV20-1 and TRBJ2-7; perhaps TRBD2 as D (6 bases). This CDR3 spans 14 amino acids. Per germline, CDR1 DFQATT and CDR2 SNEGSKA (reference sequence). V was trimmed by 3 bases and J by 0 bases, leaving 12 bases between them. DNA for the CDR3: TGCAGTGCTAGCGCTAGCGCCTTCTCCTACGAGCAGTACTTC. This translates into CSASASAFSYEQYF.

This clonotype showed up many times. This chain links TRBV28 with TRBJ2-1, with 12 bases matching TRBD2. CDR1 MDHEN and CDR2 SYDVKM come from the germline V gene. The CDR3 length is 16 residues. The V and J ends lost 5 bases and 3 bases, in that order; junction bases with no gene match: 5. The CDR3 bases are TGTGCCAGCAGTCCTCTAGCGGGAGGGCGCTACAATGAGCAGTTCTTC. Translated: CASSPLAGGRYNEQFF.

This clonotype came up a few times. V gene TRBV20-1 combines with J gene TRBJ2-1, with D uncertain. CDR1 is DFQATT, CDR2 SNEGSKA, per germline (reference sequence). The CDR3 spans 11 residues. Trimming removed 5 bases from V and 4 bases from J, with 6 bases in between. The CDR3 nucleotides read TGCAGTGCTGGAAAGTACAATGAGCAGTTCTTC. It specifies CSAGKYNEQFF.

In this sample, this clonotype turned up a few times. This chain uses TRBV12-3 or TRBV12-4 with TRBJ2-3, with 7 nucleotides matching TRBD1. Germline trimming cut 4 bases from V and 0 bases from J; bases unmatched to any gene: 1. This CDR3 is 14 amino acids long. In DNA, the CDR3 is TGTGCCAGCAGTTCGACAGGGAGCACAGATACGCAGTATTTT. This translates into CASSSTGSTDTQYF.

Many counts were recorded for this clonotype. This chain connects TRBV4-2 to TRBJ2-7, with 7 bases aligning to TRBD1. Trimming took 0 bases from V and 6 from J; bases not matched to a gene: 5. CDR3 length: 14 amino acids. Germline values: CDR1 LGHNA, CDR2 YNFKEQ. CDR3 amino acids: CASSQEKGTAEQYF. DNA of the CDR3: TGTGCCAGCAGCCAAGAAAAAGGGACAGCCGAGCAGTACTTC.

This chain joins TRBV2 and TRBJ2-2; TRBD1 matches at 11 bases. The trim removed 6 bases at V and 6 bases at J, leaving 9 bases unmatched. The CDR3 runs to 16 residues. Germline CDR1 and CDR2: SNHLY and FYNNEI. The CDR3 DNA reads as TGTGCCAGCAGGAAGGGGACAGGGGGTATGCCCGGGGAGCTGTTTTTT. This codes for CASRKGTGGMPGELFF.

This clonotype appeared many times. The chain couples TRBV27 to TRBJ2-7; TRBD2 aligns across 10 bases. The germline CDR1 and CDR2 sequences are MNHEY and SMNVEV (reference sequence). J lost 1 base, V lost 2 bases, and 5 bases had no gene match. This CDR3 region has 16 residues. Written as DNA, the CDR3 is TGTGCCAGCAGTTTACAACCTAGCGGGAGATCCTACGAGCAGTACTTC. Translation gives CASSLQPSGRSYEQYF.

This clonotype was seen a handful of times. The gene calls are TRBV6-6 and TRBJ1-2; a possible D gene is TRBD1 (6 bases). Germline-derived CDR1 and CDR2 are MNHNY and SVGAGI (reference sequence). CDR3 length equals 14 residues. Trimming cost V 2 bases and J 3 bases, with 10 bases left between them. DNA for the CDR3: TGTGCCAGCAGTTACCCGACAGGAGACTATGGCTACACCTTC. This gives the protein CASSYPTGDYGYTF.

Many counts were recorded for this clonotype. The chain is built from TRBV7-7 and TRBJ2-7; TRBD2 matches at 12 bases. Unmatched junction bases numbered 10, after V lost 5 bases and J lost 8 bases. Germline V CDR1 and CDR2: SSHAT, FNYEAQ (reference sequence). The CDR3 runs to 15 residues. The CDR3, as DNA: TGTGCCAGCAGCCCAGCGGCTAGCGGGAGGGCCCAGCAGTACTTC. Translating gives CASSPAASGRAQQYF.

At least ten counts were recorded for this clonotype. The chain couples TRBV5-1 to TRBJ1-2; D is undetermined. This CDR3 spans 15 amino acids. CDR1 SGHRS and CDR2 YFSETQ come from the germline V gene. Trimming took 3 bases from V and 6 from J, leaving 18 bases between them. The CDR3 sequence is CASSSDPRAEDGYTF. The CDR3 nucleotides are TGCGCCAGCAGCTCAGACCCCCGGGCCGAGGATGGCTACACCTTC.

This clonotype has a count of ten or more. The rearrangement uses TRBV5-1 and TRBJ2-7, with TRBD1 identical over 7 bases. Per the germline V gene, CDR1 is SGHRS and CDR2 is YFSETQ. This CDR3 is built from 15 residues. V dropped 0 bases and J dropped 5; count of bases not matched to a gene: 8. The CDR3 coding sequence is TGCGCCAGCAGCTTGGAAGGAAGGGGGCGTCACGAGCAGTACTTC. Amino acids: CASSLEGRGRHEQYF.

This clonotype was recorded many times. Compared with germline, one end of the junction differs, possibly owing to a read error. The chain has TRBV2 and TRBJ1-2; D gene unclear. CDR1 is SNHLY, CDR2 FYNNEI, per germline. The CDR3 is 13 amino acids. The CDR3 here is CASSEGMNYGYTF. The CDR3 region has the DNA TGTGCCAGCAGCGAAGGGATGAACTATGGCTACACCTTC.

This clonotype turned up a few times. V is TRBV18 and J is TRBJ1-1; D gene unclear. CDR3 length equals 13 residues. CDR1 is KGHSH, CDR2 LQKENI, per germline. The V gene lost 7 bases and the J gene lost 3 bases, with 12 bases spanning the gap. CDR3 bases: TGTGCCAGCTGCAAGGCCCGGGACACTGAAGCTTTCTTT. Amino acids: CASCKARDTEAFF.

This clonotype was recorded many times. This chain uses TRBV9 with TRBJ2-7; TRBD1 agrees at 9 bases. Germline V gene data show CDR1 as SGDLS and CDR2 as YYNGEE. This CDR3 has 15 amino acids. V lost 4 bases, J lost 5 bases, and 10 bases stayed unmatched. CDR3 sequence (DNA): TGTGCCAGCAGCAGCCGGGACAGGGTCGGTGACGAGCAGTACTTC. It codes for CASSSRDRVGDEQYF.

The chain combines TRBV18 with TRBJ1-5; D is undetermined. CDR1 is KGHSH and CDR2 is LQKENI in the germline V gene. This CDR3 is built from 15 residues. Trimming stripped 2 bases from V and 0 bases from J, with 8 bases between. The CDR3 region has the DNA TGTGCCAGCTCACCAAATCCATATAGCAATCAGCCCCAGCATTTT. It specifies CASSPNPYSNQPQHF.

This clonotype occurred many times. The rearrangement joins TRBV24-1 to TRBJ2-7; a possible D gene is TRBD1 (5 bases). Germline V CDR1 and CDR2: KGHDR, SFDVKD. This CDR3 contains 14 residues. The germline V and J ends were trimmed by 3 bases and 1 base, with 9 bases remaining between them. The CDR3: CATSDGAPSYEQYF. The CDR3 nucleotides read TGTGCCACCAGTGATGGGGCCCCTTCCTACGAGCAGTACTTC.

For the CDR3, the DNA is TGTGCCAGTAGTAAAGGACAGAGCCCAACTAATGAAAAACTGTTTTTT. It yields the protein CASSKGQSPTNEKLFF. The rearrangement links TRBV19 to TRBJ1-4, with D possibly matching TRBD1 (6 bases). The CDR3 is 16 amino acids. CDR1 and CDR2 from the germline V gene are LNHDA and SQIVND (reference sequence). V was cut by 4 bases and J by 0 bases, with 12 bases left in between.

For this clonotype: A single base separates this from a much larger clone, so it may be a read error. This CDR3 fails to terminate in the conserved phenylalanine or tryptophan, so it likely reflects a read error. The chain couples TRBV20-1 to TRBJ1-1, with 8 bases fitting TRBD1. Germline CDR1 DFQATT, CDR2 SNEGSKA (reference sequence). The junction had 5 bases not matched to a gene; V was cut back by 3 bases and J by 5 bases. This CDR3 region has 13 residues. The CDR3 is CSASPNRGTEAFS. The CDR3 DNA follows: TGCAGTGCTAGCCCCAACAGGGGGACTGAAGCTTTCTCT.

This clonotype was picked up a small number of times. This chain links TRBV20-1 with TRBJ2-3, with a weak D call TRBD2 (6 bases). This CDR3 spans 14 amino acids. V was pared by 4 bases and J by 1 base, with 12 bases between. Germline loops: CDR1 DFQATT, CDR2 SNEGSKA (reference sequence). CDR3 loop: CSAKRRGGTDTQYF. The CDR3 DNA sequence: TGCAGTGCTAAAAGGCGGGGCGGCACAGATACGCAGTATTTT.

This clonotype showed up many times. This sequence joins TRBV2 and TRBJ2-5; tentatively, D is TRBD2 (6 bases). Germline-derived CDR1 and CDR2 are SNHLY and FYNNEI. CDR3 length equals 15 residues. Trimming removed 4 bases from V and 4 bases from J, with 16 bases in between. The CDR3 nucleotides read TGTGCCAGCAGTGGTCTAGCGCCAAGAGGAGAGACCCAGTACTTC. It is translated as CASSGLAPRGETQYF.

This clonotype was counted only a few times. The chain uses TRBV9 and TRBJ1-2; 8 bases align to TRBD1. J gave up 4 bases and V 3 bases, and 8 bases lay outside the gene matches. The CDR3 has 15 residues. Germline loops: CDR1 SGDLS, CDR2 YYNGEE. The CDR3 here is CASSGIPTGGYGYTF. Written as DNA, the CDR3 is TGTGCCAGCAGCGGGATACCTACAGGGGGCTATGGCTACACCTTC.

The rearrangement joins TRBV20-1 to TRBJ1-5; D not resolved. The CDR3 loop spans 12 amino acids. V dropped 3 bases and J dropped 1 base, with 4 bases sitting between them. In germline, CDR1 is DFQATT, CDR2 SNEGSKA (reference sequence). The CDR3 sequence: CSARESNQPQHF. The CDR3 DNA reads TGCAGTGCTAGGGAGAGCAATCAGCCCCAGCATTTT.

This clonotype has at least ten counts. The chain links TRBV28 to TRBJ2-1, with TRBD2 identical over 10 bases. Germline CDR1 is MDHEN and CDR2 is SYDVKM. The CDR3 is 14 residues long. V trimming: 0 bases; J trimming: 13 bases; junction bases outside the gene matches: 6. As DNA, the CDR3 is TGTGCCAGCAGTTTATGGCCCAGCGGGAGGGATCAGTTCTTC. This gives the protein CASSLWPSGRDQFF.

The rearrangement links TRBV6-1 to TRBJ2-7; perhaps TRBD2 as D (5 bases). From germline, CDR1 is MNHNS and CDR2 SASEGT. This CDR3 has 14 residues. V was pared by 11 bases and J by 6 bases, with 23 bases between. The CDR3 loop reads CAPSSGYLSFEQYF. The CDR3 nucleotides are TGTGCCCCTTCCTCGGGGTACCTATCTTTCGAGCAGTACTTC.

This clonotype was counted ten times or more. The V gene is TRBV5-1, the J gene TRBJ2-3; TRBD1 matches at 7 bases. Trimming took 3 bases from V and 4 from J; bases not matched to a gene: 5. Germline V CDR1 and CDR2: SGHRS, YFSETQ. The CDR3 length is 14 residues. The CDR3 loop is CASSSTGWADTQYF. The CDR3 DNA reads TGCGCCAGCAGCTCGACAGGGTGGGCAGATACGCAGTATTTT.

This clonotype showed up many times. The CDR3 DNA reads TGTGCCAGCATCAGACCGGGCTCAAACACTGAAGCTTTCTTT. Translated: CASIRPGSNTEAFF. V gene TRBV3-1 combines with J gene TRBJ1-1; D gene unclear. The CDR3 consists of 14 residues. Trimming shortened V by 7 bases and J by 2 bases, and 14 bases separated the two germline ends. Germline V gene sequence: CDR1 LGHDT, CDR2 YNNKEL (reference sequence).

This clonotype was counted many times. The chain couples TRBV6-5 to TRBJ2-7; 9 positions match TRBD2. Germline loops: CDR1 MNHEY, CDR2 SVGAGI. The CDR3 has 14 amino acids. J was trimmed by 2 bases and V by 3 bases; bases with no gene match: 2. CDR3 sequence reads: CASSYGLATYEQYF. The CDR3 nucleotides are TGTGCCAGCAGTTATGGACTAGCGACCTACGAGCAGTACTTC.

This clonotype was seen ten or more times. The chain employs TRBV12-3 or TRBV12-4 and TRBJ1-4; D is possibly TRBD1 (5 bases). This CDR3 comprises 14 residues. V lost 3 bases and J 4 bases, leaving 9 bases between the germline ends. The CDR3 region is CASSFQGHNEKLFF. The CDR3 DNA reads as TGTGCCAGCAGTTTTCAGGGTCATAATGAAAAACTGTTTTTT.

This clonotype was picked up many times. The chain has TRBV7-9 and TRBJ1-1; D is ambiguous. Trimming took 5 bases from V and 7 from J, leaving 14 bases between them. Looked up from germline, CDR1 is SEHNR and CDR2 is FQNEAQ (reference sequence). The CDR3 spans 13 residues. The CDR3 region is CASSPSPPGEAFF. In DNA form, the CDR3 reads TGTGCCAGCAGCCCTTCGCCCCCGGGTGAAGCTTTCTTT.